The TCR beta chain described here comes from a study of blood T cell repertoires in COVID-19. Turning to the study itself: PBMCs, B-cell-depleted T cells, or T cells provided the cDNA or gDNA that made up the material.

V was shortened by 2 bases and J by 2 bases, with 19 bases between the two germline ends. The CDR3 is 18 residues long. Germline V gene sequence: CDR1 MGHRA, CDR2 YSYEKL. Profiling relied on immunoSEQ multiplex PCR, and the TCRdb table lists in-frame clones only, not all of them. The sample lists roughly 260,000 clones; 90% to 95% were seen once. This receptor was taken from a human donor in a cohort exposed to, infected with or recovered from COVID-19 (not recorded which). The donor label of this sample is uncertain. The V call is TRBV4-1, the J call TRBJ2-1, with D possibly matching TRBD2 (6 bases). Sample: PBMCs or T cells enriched from blood (not recorded which). The CDR3 here is CASSQPRRGGDAYNEQFF. CDR3 coding DNA: TGCGCCAGCAGCCAACCCAGGCGAGGAGGGGACGCCTACAATGAGCAGTTCTTC.